This TCR beta chain came from a study of blood T cell repertoires in COVID-19. The table came from immunoSEQ multiplex PCR; TCRdb's copy has only in-frame clones and leaves some out. The repertoire consists of approximately 200,000 clones, with about 80% occurring once and the leading ten covering roughly 3%. The V gene end was trimmed by 3 bases and the J gene end by 6 bases; junction bases not matched to a gene: 4. Germline-derived CDR1 and CDR2 are SGHNT and YYREEE (reference sequence). The CDR3 covers 15 residues. The sequence came from a woman in her 30s who had recovered from COVID-19. The sample was peripheral blood. This sequence joins TRBV5-4 and TRBJ2-1, with TRBD2 identical over 12 bases. The CDR3 bases are TGTGCCAGCAGCTCGCCGGGACTAGCGGGCAATGAGCAGTTCTTC. Protein sequence: CASSSPGLAGNEQFF.